This T cell receptor (beta chain) appears in the sequencing data of a study of blood T cell repertoires in COVID-19. Study details: Samples of COVID-19 (acute and convalescent) were obtained from the United States, Italy and Spain.

In the original analysis: Amplified reference gene primers provided the basis for estimating nucleated cell counts. Assay used: immunoSEQ multiplex PCR; TCRdb lists only in-frame clones, some missing. The V and J calls and clone size were taken over from that table, and D and trimming were inferred from the DNA. The table lists about 320,000 clones, 85% to 95% of them singletons. The CDR3 has 16 residues. CDR1 is MGHRA, CDR2 YSYEKL, per germline. V was shortened by 3 bases and J by 4 bases, with 18 bases between the two germline ends. This clone was observed a single time. Cohorts were based on clinical histories the participants reported. The study recruited exposed participants who had met a COVID-19 case within 2 weeks before entry.

The J gene is TRBJ1-2, the V gene TRBV4-1; D gene unclear. The sequenced material came from PBMCs or T cells enriched from blood (not recorded which). The sequence was obtained from a woman aged 25-40 years who had been exposed to COVID-19. The CDR3 is CASSQPNWEHLYGYTF. The CDR3 nucleotides are TGCGCCAGCAGCCAGCCTAACTGGGAGCACCTCTATGGCTACACCTTC.